This T cell receptor (beta chain) was retrieved from a study of identifying expanded T cells in peripheral blood. V dropped 2 bases and J dropped 5 bases, with 21 bases sitting between them. Germline lookup yields CDR1 MDHEN and CDR2 SYDVKM. CDR3 length equals 17 residues. Measured with immunoSEQ multiplex PCR; TCRdb has only the in-frame clones, and not every one. The sample contains around 50,000 clones, approximately 90% of which appear only once. The TCR originated in a person between 18 and 69 years old in good health. V gene TRBV28 combines with J gene TRBJ2-5; unclear D gene. Specimen: blood. The CDR3 DNA reads TGTGCCAGCAGTTTAGAGGTAGGAAGTGGAGTTTGGGAGACCCAGTACTTC. Translation: CASSLEVGSGVWETQYF.